The 2 T cell receptor beta chains below come from one sample, sequenced in a study of response to subunit inactivated influenza vaccine. A single record per CDR3 protein comes from TCRdb applying MiXCR to the RT-PCR reads. The data hold 650,000 to 850,000 distinct CDR3 sequences, with roughly 13% observed a single time. The material sequenced was PBMCs from blood, taken approximately 15 days before vaccination. These receptors were collected from a man aged 50 or older who received an inactivated influenza vaccine.

In its sample, this clonotype was seen a few times. The chain combines TRBV2 with TRBJ1-5, with D perhaps TRBD1 (5 bases). Germline V CDR1 and CDR2: SNHLY, FYNNEI. The CDR3 runs to 13 residues. V gave up 7 bases and J gave up 1 base, with 8 bases separating them. The CDR3 region has the DNA TGTGCCAGCACAAGACAGAGCAATCAGCCCCAGCATTTT. Protein: CASTRQSNQPQHF.

The chain links TRBV5-1 to TRBJ1-1, with TRBD1 matching 7 bases. After removal of 6 bases from V and 4 bases from J, the junction contained 12 bases not matched to a gene. Germline lookup yields CDR1 SGHRS and CDR2 YFSETQ. The CDR3 is 15 residues long. The CDR3 coding sequence is TGCGCCAGCACCCCAGGGGGATCCCTGAGCACTGAAGCTTTCTTT. Protein: CASTPGGSLSTEAFF.